Below, 21 T cell receptor beta chains from the same sample are listed, as sequenced in a study of blood T cell repertoires in COVID-19. The method was immunoSEQ multiplex PCR; TCRdb's version includes in-frame clones alone and lacks a portion of them. Among about 66,000 clones listed, about nine tenths were seen once. The sample was peripheral blood. The source is a human donor in a cohort sampled during active COVID-19.

The chain is built from TRBV7-2 and TRBJ1-2; D is uncertain. Germline V CDR1 and CDR2: SGHTA, FQGNSA. This CDR3 has 12 amino acids. V was trimmed by 5 bases and J by 8 bases, leaving 12 bases between them. DNA of the CDR3: TGTGCCAGCAGCCCTGGTCTGGAGGGCTACACCTTC. It translates to CASSPGLEGYTF.

Only a few counts were recorded for this clone. The J gene is TRBJ2-2, the V gene TRBV7-9; D is ambiguous. The CDR3 extends over 13 amino acids. V lost 2 bases and J lost 6, with 7 bases in between. The germline gives CDR1 SEHNR, CDR2 FQNEAQ (reference sequence). The CDR3 is CASSLLSAGELFF. In nucleotides, the CDR3 is TGTGCCAGCAGCTTACTCAGCGCCGGGGAGCTGTTTTTT.

The chain recombines TRBV6-2 or TRBV6-3 with TRBJ2-7; 7 bases match TRBD2. V lost 5 bases, J lost 4 bases, and 11 bases stayed unmatched. Per germline, CDR1 MNHEY and CDR2 SVGEGT. CDR3 length: 15 amino acids. CDR3 in amino acids: CASSRSGFGNYEQYF. CDR3 sequence (DNA): TGTGCCAGCAGTCGTAGCGGGTTCGGCAATTACGAGCAGTACTTC.

The J gene is TRBJ1-6, the V gene TRBV7-9; no clear D gene. The CDR3 length is 15 residues. V dropped 1 base and J dropped 5 bases, with 9 bases sitting between them. CDR1 is SEHNR and CDR2 is FQNEAQ in the germline V gene (reference sequence). CDR3 in amino acids: CASSLGLGDNSPLHF. The CDR3 DNA reads as TGTGCCAGCAGCTTAGGACTGGGTGATAATTCACCCCTCCACTTT.

V gene TRBV5-1 combines with J gene TRBJ2-7, with 7 bases that match TRBD1. The CDR3 loop spans 15 amino acids. J lost 5 bases, V lost 4 bases, and 12 bases had no gene match. Germline-derived CDR1 and CDR2 are SGHRS and YFSETQ. CDR3 region: CASSPGTAQGHEQYF. Here the CDR3 DNA reads TGCGCCAGCAGCCCCGGGACAGCCCAAGGCCACGAGCAGTACTTC.

This chain joins TRBV7-2 and TRBJ2-1, with 8 bases lining up with TRBD1. CDR3 length: 18 amino acids. Unmatched junction bases numbered 15, after V lost 5 bases and J lost 3 bases. From germline, CDR1 is SGHTA and CDR2 FQGNSA. CDR3 loop: CASSPRWYSGQDYNEQFF. The CDR3 nucleotides read TGTGCCAGCAGCCCCCGTTGGTACTCGGGACAGGACTACAATGAGCAGTTCTTC.

This rearrangement joins TRBV6-5 to TRBJ2-3, with 7 bases lining up with TRBD1. Germline V gives CDR1 MNHEY, CDR2 SVGAGI. V trimming: 0 bases; J trimming: 4 bases; junction bases outside the gene matches: 7. The CDR3 sequence is 16 residues long. CDR3 DNA: TGTGCCAGCAGTTACTCCGACAGGGAAATTCCAGATACGCAGTATTTT. It specifies CASSYSDREIPDTQYF.

This clone showed up just a few times. This chain uses TRBV10-2 with TRBJ1-6; no clear D gene. V lost 3 bases and J lost 5, with 11 bases in between. This CDR3 comprises 15 residues. In germline, CDR1 is WSHSY, CDR2 SAAADI. The CDR3 DNA reads TGCGCCAGCAGTGAAACCAGGTCCGATAATTCACCCCTCCACTTT. It codes for CASSETRSDNSPLHF.

The chain couples TRBV27 to TRBJ2-3; 7 bases line up with TRBD2. V gave up 6 bases and J gave up 0 bases; unmatched junction bases: 12. Per the germline V gene, CDR1 is MNHEY and CDR2 is SMNVEV (reference sequence). This CDR3 contains 17 residues. The CDR3 bases are TGTGCCAGCAGGGGGGGGAGCGGTACGACTAGCACAGATACGCAGTATTTT. This translates into CASRGGSGTTSTDTQYF.

This clone was seen more than once but under ten times. The chain employs TRBV5-1 and TRBJ2-3, with a possible D match to TRBD1 (6 bases). The germline V gene has CDR1 SGHRS and CDR2 YFSETQ. CDR3 size: 15 residues. Trimming pared 4 bases from V and 0 bases from J, leaving 12 bases between. In nucleotides, the CDR3 is TGCGCCAGCAGCACGGACAGAGCTAGCACAGATACGCAGTATTTT. It encodes CASSTDRASTDTQYF.

The V gene is TRBV19, the J gene TRBJ1-2; D call uncertain. The CDR3 has 14 amino acids. Germline-derived CDR1 and CDR2 are LNHDA and SQIVND (reference sequence). V was pared by 2 bases and J by 4 bases, with 11 bases between. This chain's CDR3 is CASSIRFEAYGYTF. Written as DNA, the CDR3 is TGTGCCAGTAGTATAAGGTTTGAGGCCTATGGCTACACCTTC.

The chain is built from TRBV28 and TRBJ1-5; tentative D call: TRBD1 (6 bases). Germline values: CDR1 MDHEN, CDR2 SYDVKM. The CDR3 length is 16 residues. Trimming took off 7 bases at V and 4 bases at J, with 20 bases between the two ends. CDR3 amino acids: CASTTDRSYFNQPQHF. The CDR3 DNA reads as TGTGCCAGCACTACCGACAGGAGCTACTTTAATCAGCCCCAGCATTTT.

The chain is built from TRBV7-8 and TRBJ1-1; D possibly corresponds to TRBD1 (6 bases). With 2 bases removed from V and 1 base from J, the gap between germline ends came to 8 bases. The CDR3 has 14 residues. Germline values: CDR1 SGHVS, CDR2 FQNEAQ. CDR3 nucleotide sequence: TGTGCCAGCAGCTTAACAGGGAGGAACACTGAAGCTTTCTTT. Encoded protein: CASSLTGRNTEAFF.

The V call is TRBV10-3, the J call TRBJ2-1; tentatively, D is TRBD2 (5 bases). Trimming left V 9 bases short and J 5 bases short, with 17 bases between. The CDR3 has 14 amino acids. Looked up from germline, CDR1 is ENHRY and CDR2 is SYGVKD. The CDR3 nucleotides are TGTGCCATTTCCTGGCGGGCAGATAACAATGAGCAGTTCTTC. This sequence encodes CAISWRADNNEQFF.

V usage is TRBV24-1 and J usage is TRBJ2-1; 12 bases align to TRBD1. The CDR3 sequence is 16 residues long. J was trimmed by 5 bases and V by 2 bases; bases with no gene match: 3. Germline values: CDR1 KGHDR, CDR2 SFDVKD. The DNA of the CDR3 is TGTGCCACCAGTGATTCCGGGACAGGGGGCCACAATGAGCAGTTCTTC. It codes for CATSDSGTGGHNEQFF.

V is TRBV11-1 and J is TRBJ2-1, with 11 nucleotides matching TRBD1. V shed 6 bases and J 7 bases; nucleotides not matched to a gene: 8. Germline V CDR1 and CDR2: SGHAT, FQDESV (reference sequence). The CDR3 is 15 amino acids. CDR3 amino acids: CASRRPGQGGNEQFF. In nucleotides, the CDR3 is TGTGCCAGCAGGAGGCCGGGACAGGGGGGGAATGAGCAGTTCTTC. Full variable domain (rest looked up from reference TRBV11-1 and TRBJ2-1): EAEVAQSPRYKITEKSQAVAFWCDPISGHATLYWYRQILGQGPELLVQFQDESVVDDSQLPKDRFSAERLKGVDSTLKIQPAELGDSAMYLCASRRPGQGGNEQFFGPGTRLTVL.

This chain joins TRBV4-3 and TRBJ1-2; the D gene is possibly TRBD1 (6 bases). Trimming shortened V by 0 bases and J by 5 bases, and 13 bases separated the two germline ends. Germline V gives CDR1 LGHNA, CDR2 YSLEER. This CDR3 comprises 15 residues. CDR3 sequence reads: CASSQDRGAIYGYTF. The CDR3 region has the DNA TGCGCCAGCAGCCAAGATCGGGGGGCGATTTATGGCTACACCTTC.

This chain links TRBV6-2 or TRBV6-3 with TRBJ2-7, with TRBD1 matching 10 bases. This CDR3 region has 13 residues. The trim removed 5 bases at V and 5 bases at J, leaving 3 bases unmatched. Germline V gene lookup returns CDR1 MNHEY and CDR2 SVGEGT. The CDR3 DNA sequence: TGTGCCAGCAGTCACGGACAGGGGGACGAGCAGTACTTC. Protein product: CASSHGQGDEQYF.

The chain joins TRBV15 to TRBJ1-2, with TRBD1 matching 7 bases. The CDR3 length is 17 residues. The V and J ends lost 0 bases and 7 bases, in that order; junction bases with no gene match: 14. Germline assignment: CDR1 LNHNV and CDR2 YYDKDF (reference sequence). The CDR3 DNA reads as TGTGCCACCAGCAGAGATCCCCTGATATACAGGGGTAGTGGCTACACCTTC. Protein product: CATSRDPLIYRGSGYTF.

This sequence joins TRBV7-2 and TRBJ2-7; TRBD1 aligns across 7 bases. The length of the CDR3 is 14 residues. With V trimmed by 1 base and J by 3 bases, 3 bases remained unmatched. Germline CDR1 reads SGHTA; CDR2 reads FQGNSA. CDR3 sequence: CASSLGDRNYEQYF. CDR3 coding DNA: TGTGCCAGCAGCTTAGGGGACAGAAACTACGAGCAGTACTTC. Complete variable domain (other parts from reference TRBV7-2 and TRBJ2-7): GAGVSQSPSNKVTEKGKDVELRCDPISGHTALYWYRQSLGQGLEFLIYFQGNSAPDKSGLPSDRFSAERTGGSVSTLTIQRTQQEDSAVYLCASSLGDRNYEQYFGPGTRLTVT.

This rearrangement joins TRBV4-1 to TRBJ1-2, with TRBD1 identical over 12 bases. V gave up 2 bases and J gave up 2 bases; unmatched junction bases: 6. The germline gives CDR1 MGHRA, CDR2 YSYEKL. The CDR3 has 17 amino acids. CDR3 nucleotides: TGCGCCAGCAGCCAAACGGGACAGGGGGCCCAAAACTATGGCTACACCTTC. Translated: CASSQTGQGAQNYGYTF.